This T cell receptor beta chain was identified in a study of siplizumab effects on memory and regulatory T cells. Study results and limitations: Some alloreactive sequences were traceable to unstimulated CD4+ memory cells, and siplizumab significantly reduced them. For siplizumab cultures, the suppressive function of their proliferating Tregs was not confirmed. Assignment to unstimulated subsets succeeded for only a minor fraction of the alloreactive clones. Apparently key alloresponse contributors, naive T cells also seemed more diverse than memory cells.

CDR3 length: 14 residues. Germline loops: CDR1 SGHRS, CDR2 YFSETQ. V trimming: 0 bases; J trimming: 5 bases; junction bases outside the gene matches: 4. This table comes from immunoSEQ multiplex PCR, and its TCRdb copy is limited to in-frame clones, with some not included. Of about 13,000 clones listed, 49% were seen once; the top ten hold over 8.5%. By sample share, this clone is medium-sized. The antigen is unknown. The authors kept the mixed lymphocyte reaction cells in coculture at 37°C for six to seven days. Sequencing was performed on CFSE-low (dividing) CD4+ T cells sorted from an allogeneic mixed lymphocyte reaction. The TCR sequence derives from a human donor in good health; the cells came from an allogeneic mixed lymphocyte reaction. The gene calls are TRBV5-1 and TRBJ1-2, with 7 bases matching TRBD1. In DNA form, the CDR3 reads TGCGCCAGCAGCTTGGACAGGGGAGGTTATGGCTACACCTTC. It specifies CASSLDRGGYGYTF.